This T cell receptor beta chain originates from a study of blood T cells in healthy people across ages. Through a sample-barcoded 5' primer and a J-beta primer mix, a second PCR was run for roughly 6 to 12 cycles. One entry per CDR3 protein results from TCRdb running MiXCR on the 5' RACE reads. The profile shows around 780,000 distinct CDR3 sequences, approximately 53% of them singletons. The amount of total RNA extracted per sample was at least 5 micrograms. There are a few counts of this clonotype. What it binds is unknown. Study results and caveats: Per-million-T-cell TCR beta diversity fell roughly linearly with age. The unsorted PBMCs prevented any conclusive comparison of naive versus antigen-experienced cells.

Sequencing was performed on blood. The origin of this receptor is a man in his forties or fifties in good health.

The CDR3 sequence is CASSETAGRVSYEQYF. Written as DNA, the CDR3 is TGTGCCAGCAGTGAAACGGCAGGGAGAGTCTCCTACGAGCAGTACTTC. The chain is built from TRBV6-1 and TRBJ2-7; D is possibly TRBD1 or TRBD2 (5 bases each). The V end was cut by 2 bases, the J end by 0 bases, with 14 bases between. This CDR3 contains 16 residues. Germline V CDR1 and CDR2: MNHNS, SASEGT.